This T cell receptor beta chain originates from a study of T cells in Graves' hyperthyroidism and ophthalmopathy. Stable disease denoted Graves' hyperthyroidism without ophthalmopathy progression within 18 months. The ends were cut back, 5 bases at V and 12 bases at J, with 16 bases in the middle. Germline V gives CDR1 SEHNR, CDR2 FQNEAQ (reference sequence). The CDR3 length is 12 residues. A note on this clonotype: Its antigen is not known.

Study conclusions and caveats: Model predictions of ophthalmopathy came a median approximately 6 months before onset.

Researchers took RNA transcripts and amplified the TCR beta CDR3 regions from them. HTBI primers were used for first-round RT-PCR of the TCR CDR3. Via MiXCR, TCRdb re-called the multiplex PCR reads, giving one row per CDR3 protein. This sample has fewer than 350,000 distinct CDR3 sequences, with roughly an eighth found just once. The rearrangement joins TRBV7-9 to TRBJ1-1; weak D call: TRBD1 (5 bases). The specimen sequenced was blood. This TCR was sampled from a woman in her forties with Graves' hyperthyroidism. CDR3 sequence reads: CASSPRAGQTFF. Written as DNA, the CDR3 is TGTGCCAGCAGCCCCAGGGCAGGCCAAACTTTCTTT.